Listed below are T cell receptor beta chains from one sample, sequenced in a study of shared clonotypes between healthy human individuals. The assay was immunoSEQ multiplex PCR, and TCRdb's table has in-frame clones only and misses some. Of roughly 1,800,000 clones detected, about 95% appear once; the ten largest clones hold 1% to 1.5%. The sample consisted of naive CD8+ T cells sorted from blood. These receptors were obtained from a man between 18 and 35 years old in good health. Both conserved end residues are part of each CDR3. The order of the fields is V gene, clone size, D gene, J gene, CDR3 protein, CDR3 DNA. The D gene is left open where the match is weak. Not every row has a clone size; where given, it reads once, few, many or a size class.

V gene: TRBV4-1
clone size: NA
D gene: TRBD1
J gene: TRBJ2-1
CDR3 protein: CASSQTGGNEQFF
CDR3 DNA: TGCGCCAGCAGCCAGACAGGGGGCAATGAGCAGTTCTTC

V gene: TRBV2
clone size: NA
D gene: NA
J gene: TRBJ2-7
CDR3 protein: CASTLGSETATYEQYF
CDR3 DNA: TGTGCCAGCACCCTCGGAAGCGAGACCGCTACCTACGAGCAGTACTTC

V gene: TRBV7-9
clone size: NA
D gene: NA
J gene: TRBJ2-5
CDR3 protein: CASSWARQETQYF
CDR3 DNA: TGTGCCAGCAGTTGGGCAAGACAAGAGACCCAGTACTTC

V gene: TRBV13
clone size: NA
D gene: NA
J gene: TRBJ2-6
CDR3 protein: CASRGMGAGANVLTF
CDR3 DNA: TGTGCCAGCCGAGGTATGGGAGCCGGGGCCAACGTCCTGACTTTC

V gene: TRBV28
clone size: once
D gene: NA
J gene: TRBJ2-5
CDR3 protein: CASDSQGIQETQYF
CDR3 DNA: TGTGCCAGCGACTCACAGGGAATCCAAGAGACCCAGTACTTC

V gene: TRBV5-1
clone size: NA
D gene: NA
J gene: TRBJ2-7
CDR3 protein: CASSLAGSHEQYF
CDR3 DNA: TGCGCCAGCAGCTTGGCCGGTAGCCACGAGCAGTACTTC

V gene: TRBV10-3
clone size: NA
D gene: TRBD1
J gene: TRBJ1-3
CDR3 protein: CAISDRDRDSGNTIYF
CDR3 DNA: TGTGCCATCAGTGACCGGGACAGGGACTCTGGAAACACCATATATTTT

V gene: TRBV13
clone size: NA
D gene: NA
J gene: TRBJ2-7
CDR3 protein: CASSSNERYEQYF
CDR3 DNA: TGTGCCAGCAGCTCGAACGAGAGGTACGAGCAGTACTTC

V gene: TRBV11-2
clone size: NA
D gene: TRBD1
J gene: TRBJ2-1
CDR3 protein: CASSSRDRAYNEQFF
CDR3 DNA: TGTGCCAGCAGTTCCAGGGACAGGGCATACAATGAGCAGTTCTTC

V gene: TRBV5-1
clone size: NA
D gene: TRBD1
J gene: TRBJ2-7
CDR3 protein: CASSFGQGTYEQYF
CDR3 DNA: TGCGCCAGCAGCTTCGGACAGGGCACCTACGAGCAGTACTTC

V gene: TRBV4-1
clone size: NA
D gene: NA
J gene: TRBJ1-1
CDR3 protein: CASSASPLEAFF
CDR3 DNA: TGCGCCAGCAGCGCTTCCCCTCTTGAAGCTTTCTTT

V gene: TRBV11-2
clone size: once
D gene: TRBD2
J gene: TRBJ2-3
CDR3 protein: CASSLVLAWDTQYF
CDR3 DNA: TGTGCCAGCAGCTTAGTACTAGCGTGGGATACGCAGTATTTT

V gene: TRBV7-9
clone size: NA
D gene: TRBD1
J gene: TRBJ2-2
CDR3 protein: CASSFGQGPGELFF
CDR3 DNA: TGTGCCAGCAGCTTCGGACAGGGCCCCGGGGAGCTGTTTTTT

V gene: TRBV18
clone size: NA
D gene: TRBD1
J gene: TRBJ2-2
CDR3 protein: CASSPGTGGIDTGELFF
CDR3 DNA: TGTGCCAGCTCACCGGGGACAGGAGGAATTGACACCGGGGAGCTGTTTTTT

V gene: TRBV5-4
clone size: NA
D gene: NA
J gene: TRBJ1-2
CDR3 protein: CASSNPGGEEFLHYGYTF
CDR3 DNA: TGTGCCAGCAGCAACCCTGGGGGGGAGGAGTTTCTGCACTATGGCTACACCTTC

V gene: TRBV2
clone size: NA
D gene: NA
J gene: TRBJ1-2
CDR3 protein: CANTLPAGPQISYTF
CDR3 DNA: TGTGCCAACACACTACCAGCGGGACCGCAAATCTCCTACACCTTC

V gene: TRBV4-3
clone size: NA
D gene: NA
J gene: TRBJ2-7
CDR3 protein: CASSQDLSLTSSYEQYF
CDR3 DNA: TGCGCCAGCAGCCAAGATCTGAGCCTCACTTCTTCCTACGAGCAGTACTTC

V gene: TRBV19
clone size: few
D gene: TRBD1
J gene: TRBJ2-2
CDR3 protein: CASTGTGGATGELFF
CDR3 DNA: TGTGCCAGTACTGGGACAGGGGGTGCTACCGGGGAGCTGTTTTTT

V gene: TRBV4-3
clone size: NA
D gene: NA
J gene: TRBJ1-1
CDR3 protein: CASSLGLDTEAFF
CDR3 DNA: TGCGCCAGCAGCTTAGGATTGGACACTGAAGCTTTCTTT

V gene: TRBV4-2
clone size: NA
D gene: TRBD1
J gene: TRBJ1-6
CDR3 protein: CASSPTGGVSYNSPLHF
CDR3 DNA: TGTGCCAGCAGCCCGACAGGGGGCGTCTCCTATAATTCACCCCTCCACTTT

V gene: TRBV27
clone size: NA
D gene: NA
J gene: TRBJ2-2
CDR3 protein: CASRLAGNTGELFF
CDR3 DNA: TGTGCCAGCAGGCTCGCAGGGAACACCGGGGAGCTGTTTTTT

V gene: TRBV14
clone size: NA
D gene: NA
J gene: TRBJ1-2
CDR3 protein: CASSPADYVFAGYTF
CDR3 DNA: TGTGCCAGCAGCCCTGCGGATTACGTTTTCGCGGGCTACACCTTC

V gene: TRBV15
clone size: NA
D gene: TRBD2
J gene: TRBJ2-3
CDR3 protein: CATSRAGLAGTFTDTQYF
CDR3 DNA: TGTGCCACCAGCAGAGCTGGACTAGCGGGAACCTTTACAGATACGCAGTATTTT

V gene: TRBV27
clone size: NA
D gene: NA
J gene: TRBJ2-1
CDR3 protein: CASSFWVDSYNEQFF
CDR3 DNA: TGTGCCAGCAGTTTTTGGGTGGACTCCTACAATGAGCAGTTCTTC

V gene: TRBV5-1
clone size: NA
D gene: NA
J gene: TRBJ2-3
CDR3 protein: CASSLGYGEYTDTQYF
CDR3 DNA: TGCGCCAGCAGCTTAGGGTATGGGGAATACACAGATACGCAGTATTTT

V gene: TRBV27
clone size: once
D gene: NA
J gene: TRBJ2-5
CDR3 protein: CASSLIFVEGVGETQYF
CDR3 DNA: TGTGCCAGCAGTTTAATTTTTGTGGAGGGCGTCGGGGAGACCCAGTACTTC

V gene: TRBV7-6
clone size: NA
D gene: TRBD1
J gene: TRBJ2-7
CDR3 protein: CASSAGAGGGLPYEQYF
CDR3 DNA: TGTGCCAGCAGCGCCGGCGCAGGGGGCGGGTTACCCTACGAGCAGTACTTC

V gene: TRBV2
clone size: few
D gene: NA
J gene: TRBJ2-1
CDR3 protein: CATWDRYNEQFF
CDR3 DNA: TGTGCCACCTGGGACCGTTACAATGAGCAGTTCTTC

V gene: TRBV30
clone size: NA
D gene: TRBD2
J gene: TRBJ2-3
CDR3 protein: CAWSKVGAGSTDTQYF
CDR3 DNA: TGTGCCTGGAGTAAGGTTGGAGCGGGAAGCACAGATACGCAGTATTTT

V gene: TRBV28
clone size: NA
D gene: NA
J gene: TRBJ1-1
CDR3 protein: CASSWGEGNTEAFF
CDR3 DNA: TGTGCCAGCAGTTGGGGTGAGGGCAACACTGAAGCTTTCTTT

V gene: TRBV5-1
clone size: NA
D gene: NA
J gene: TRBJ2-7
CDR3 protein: CASSHGDPYEQYF
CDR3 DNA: TGCGCCAGCAGCCACGGGGATCCCTACGAGCAGTACTTC

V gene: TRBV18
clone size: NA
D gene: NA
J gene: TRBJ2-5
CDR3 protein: CASSPSETNQETQYF
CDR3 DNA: TGTGCCAGCTCACCATCAGAGACAAATCAAGAGACCCAGTACTTC

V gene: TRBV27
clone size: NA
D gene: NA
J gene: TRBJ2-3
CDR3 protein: CASSLRGPLSNTDTQYF
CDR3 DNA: TGTGCCAGCAGTTTGAGGGGCCCGCTGTCGAACACAGATACGCAGTATTTT

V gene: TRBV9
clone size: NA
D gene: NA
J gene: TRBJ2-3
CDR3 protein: CASSVDTFTDTQYF
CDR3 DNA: TGTGCCAGCAGCGTAGATACATTCACAGATACGCAGTATTTT

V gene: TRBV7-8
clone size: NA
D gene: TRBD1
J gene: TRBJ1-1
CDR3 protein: CASSQGQLNTEAFF
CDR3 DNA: TGTGCCAGCAGCCAGGGACAGTTGAACACTGAAGCTTTCTTT

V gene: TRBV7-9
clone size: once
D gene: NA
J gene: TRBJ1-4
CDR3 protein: CASSPRYANEKLFF
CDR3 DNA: TGTGCCAGCAGCCCACGATATGCTAATGAAAAACTGTTTTTT

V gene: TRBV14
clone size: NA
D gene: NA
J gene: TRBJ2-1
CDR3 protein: CASSQALANEQFF
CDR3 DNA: TGTGCCAGCAGCCAAGCACTAGCTAATGAGCAGTTCTTC

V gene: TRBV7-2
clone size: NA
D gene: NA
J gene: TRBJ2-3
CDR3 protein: CASSLDAGSFDTQYF
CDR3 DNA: TGTGCCAGCAGCTTAGACGCGGGGTCTTTTGATACGCAGTATTTT